Below, 22 T cell receptor beta chains from the same sample are listed, as sequenced in a study of Graves' ophthalmopathy and Graves' hyperthyroidism. For repertoire sequencing, the TCR beta CDR3 regions were amplified from RNA transcripts. Following a first-round RT-PCR that used HTBI primers, a second-round multiplex PCR was carried out. TCRdb called the multiplex PCR reads again in MiXCR, with one record for every CDR3 protein. The sample contains about 740,000 distinct CDR3 sequences, roughly 40% of which appear only once. Input material: peripheral blood. The origin of the receptors is an adult man with Graves' ophthalmopathy.

This clonotype was counted only a few times. The genes are TRBV28 and TRBJ2-7; no reliable D call. CDR3 size: 14 residues. Deletions cut 5 bases from V and 5 bases from J, with 16 bases between. Germline lookup yields CDR1 MDHEN and CDR2 SYDVKM. The CDR3 protein is CASSQVNGVDEQYF. In nucleotides, the CDR3 is TGTGCCAGCAGTCAGGTCAATGGGGTCGACGAGCAGTACTTC.

The chain combines TRBV25-1 with TRBJ2-2, with 8 positions matching TRBD1. J lost 7 bases, V lost 4 bases, and 8 bases had no gene match. Germline CDR1 MGHDK, CDR2 SYGVNS. The CDR3 is 15 amino acids. The CDR3 loop reads CASSATQGASGELFF. DNA of the CDR3: TGTGCCAGCAGTGCTACCCAGGGGGCAAGCGGGGAGCTGTTTTTT.

This clonotype showed up many times. This rearrangement joins TRBV2 to TRBJ1-4; D gene unclear. Trimming took off 7 bases at V and 7 bases at J, with 7 bases between the two ends. Germline V lookup: CDR1 SNHLY, CDR2 FYNNEI. The length of the CDR3 is 11 residues. CDR3 DNA sequence: TGTGCCAGCACTGTGGGTGAAAAACTGTTTTTT. This codes for CASTVGEKLFF.

This clonotype was seen only once. The genes are TRBV20-1 and TRBJ1-2, with D possibly being TRBD1 (5 bases). This CDR3 is built from 11 residues. Germline V gene sequence: CDR1 DFQATT, CDR2 SNEGSKA (reference sequence). The CDR3 DNA reads as TGCAGCGTTGAGGACATCTATGGCTACACCTTC. This gives the protein CSVEDIYGYTF.

There are many counts of this clonotype. The V call is TRBV12-3 or TRBV12-4, the J call TRBJ1-2; D is perhaps TRBD1 (5 bases). The CDR3 sequence is 13 residues long. Trimming cost V 3 bases and J 7 bases, with 12 bases left between them. The DNA for the CDR3 is TGTGCCAGCAGTTTTGGCAGGGCCAGTGGCTACACCTTC. Its protein is CASSFGRASGYTF.

This clonotype is a singleton in its sample. This may come from a read error, since a much larger clone is one base off. CDR3 in amino acids: CASSRSPLRPGANVLTF. The CDR3 DNA is TGTGCCAGCAGCAGATCTCCACTTCGGCCTGGGGCCAACGTCCTGACTTTC. The chain uses TRBV7-3 and TRBJ2-6; no clear D gene. V was pared by 5 bases and J by 2 bases, with 16 bases between. Germline V gene data show CDR1 as SGHTA and CDR2 as FQGTGA. CDR3 length equals 17 residues.

This rearrangement joins TRBV7-2 to TRBJ1-5; D is unclear. Trimming stripped 5 bases from V and 2 bases from J, with 13 bases between. Germline CDR1 and CDR2: SGHTA and FQGNSA. There are 15 residues in the CDR3. The CDR3, as DNA: TGTGCCAGCAGCCCCGGAAGGCAGCGCAATCAGCCCCAGCATTTT. Translated, it gives CASSPGRQRNQPQHF.

This clonotype came up a few times. At one of its ends the junction is not consistent with the germline gene, which may arise from a read error. V gene TRBV5-4 combines with J gene TRBJ2-7; D gene ambiguous. The CDR3 covers 14 residues. Germline assignment: CDR1 SGHNT and CDR2 YYREEE (reference sequence). The CDR3 is CASSPVGQVEEQYF. CDR3 nucleotides: TGCGCCAGCAGCCCCGTTGGGCAGGTCGAAGAGCAGTACTTC.

CDR3 sequence: CASSSLDRKNEKLFF. In DNA form, the CDR3 reads TGTGCCAGCAGTTCGTTAGACAGGAAAAACGAAAAACTGTTTTTT. The chain joins TRBV25-1 to TRBJ1-4; a weak D match, TRBD1 (6 bases). The CDR3 consists of 15 residues. V lost 5 bases and J 8 bases, leaving 18 bases between the germline ends. Germline assignment: CDR1 MGHDK and CDR2 SYGVNS.

This clonotype was detected many times. The chain links TRBV7-2 to TRBJ2-7; TRBD2 matches at 12 bases. The CDR3 is 15 residues long. In germline, CDR1 is SGHTA, CDR2 FQGNSA. The V gene end was trimmed by 7 bases and the J gene end by 6 bases; junction bases not matched to a gene: 10. In nucleotides, the CDR3 is TGTGCCAGCAACCTCGGACTAGCGGGACAGCTCGAGCAGTACTTC. It translates to CASNLGLAGQLEQYF.

The V and J genes are TRBV30 and TRBJ1-6; 9 nucleotides agree with TRBD1. J lost 12 bases, V lost 2 bases, and 8 bases had no gene match. In germline, CDR1 is GTSNPN, CDR2 SVGIG (reference sequence). The CDR3 consists of 14 residues. CDR3 residues: CAWSRTGDFRPLHF. The CDR3 DNA follows: TGTGCCTGGAGTCGGACAGGGGATTTTAGACCCCTCCACTTT.

The sample holds many counts of this clonotype. The V and J genes are TRBV19 and TRBJ2-5; D possibly matches TRBD1 or TRBD2 (5 bases each). Germline values: CDR1 LNHDA, CDR2 SQIVND (reference sequence). Trimming left V 9 bases short and J 1 base short, with 15 bases between. This CDR3 contains 14 residues. Here the CDR3 DNA reads TGTGCCAGCAAAACCGGGACGGGCCAAGAGACCCAGTACTTC. It is translated as CASKTGTGQETQYF. The full variable domain, with the rest looked up from reference TRBV19 and TRBJ2-5, is DGGITQSPKYLFRKEGQNVTLSCEQNLNHDAMYWYRQDPGQGLRLIYYSQIVNDFQKGDIAEGYSVSREKKESFPLTVTSAQKNPTAFYLCASKTGTGQETQYFGPGTRLLVL.

This clonotype was seen a handful of times. This chain joins TRBV11-3 and TRBJ2-2; TRBD2 agrees at 7 bases. CDR3 length equals 14 residues. Germline V gives CDR1 SGHNT, CDR2 YENEEA. V lost 4 bases to trimming and J lost 7 bases; unmatched junction nucleotides: 6. DNA for the CDR3: TGTGCCAGCAGCTCCCGGTGGGGGGGCGGGGAGCTGTTTTTT. Protein: CASSSRWGGGELFF.

At least ten counts were recorded for this clonotype. The chain has TRBV9 and TRBJ1-6; D possibly corresponds to TRBD1 (5 bases). The CDR3 consists of 15 residues. Trimming removed 5 bases at V and 10 bases at J, with 19 bases between. From germline, CDR1 is SGDLS and CDR2 YYNGEE. The CDR3: CASSYSRDSESPLHF. The CDR3 coding sequence is TGTGCCAGCAGTTACTCCAGGGACTCGGAATCACCCCTCCACTTT.

This clonotype was detected ten times or more. The chain carries TRBV12-3 or TRBV12-4 and TRBJ1-4, with 7 bases aligning to TRBD1. The CDR3 covers 12 residues. Trimming cost V 4 bases and J 7 bases; bases outside gene matches: 0. The CDR3 is CASSWDSEKLFF. Written as DNA, the CDR3 is TGTGCCAGCAGTTGGGACAGTGAAAAACTGTTTTTT.

This clonotype was observed many times. V usage is TRBV11-2 and J usage is TRBJ1-5; D unresolved. The CDR3 consists of 14 residues. V gave up 0 bases and J gave up 4 bases, with 7 bases separating them. The germline V gene encodes CDR1 SGHAT and CDR2 FQNNGV. CDR3 in DNA: TGTGCCAGCAGCTTAGAGCCGGAGAATCAGCCCCAGCATTTT. The encoded protein is CASSLEPENQPQHF.

The rearrangement joins TRBV29-1 to TRBJ2-5, with D perhaps matching TRBD2 (5 bases). Germline V gene data show CDR1 as SQVTM and CDR2 as ANQGSEA. The V gene lost 3 bases and the J gene lost 7 bases, with 9 bases spanning the gap. This CDR3 contains 11 residues. CDR3 coding DNA: TGCAGCGTTGAGGGAGCTCGGACCCAGTACTTC. Translation: CSVEGARTQYF.

This clonotype came up a few times. This chain connects TRBV13 to TRBJ2-7; 10 bases fit TRBD2. Germline loops: CDR1 PRHDT, CDR2 FYEKMQ (reference sequence). Unmatched junction bases numbered 6, after V lost 5 bases and J lost 5 bases. This CDR3 has 14 amino acids. Here the CDR3 DNA reads TGTGCCAGCAGCCAAGGGGGACTAGCGAACGAGCAGTACTTC. Translation: CASSQGGLANEQYF.

This clonotype was detected only a few times. The V call is TRBV7-9, the J call TRBJ1-1; 8 nucleotides align to TRBD1. Germline trimming cut 1 base from V and 0 bases from J; bases unmatched to any gene: 10. The CDR3 extends over 18 amino acids. The germline gives CDR1 SEHNR, CDR2 FQNEAQ (reference sequence). In DNA form, the CDR3 reads TGTGCCAGCAGCTTAGTATCCGGGACAGGAAATCTGAACACTGAAGCTTTCTTT. The encoded protein is CASSLVSGTGNLNTEAFF.

The table lists this clonotype with many counts. The chain joins TRBV10-1 to TRBJ1-2; D unclear. This CDR3 spans 13 amino acids. Germline CDR1 is WNHNN and CDR2 is SYGVQD (reference sequence). V lost 6 bases, J lost 0 bases, and 8 bases lay in between. CDR3 nucleotides: TGCGCCAGCAGCGAACAAGCTAACTATGGCTACACCTTC. Protein: CASSEQANYGYTF.

To note about this clonotype: A junction boundary mismatches the germline segment, possibly from a read error. The V call is TRBV7-9, the J call TRBJ1-1; 7 bases match TRBD1. In germline, CDR1 is SEHNR, CDR2 FQNEAQ (reference sequence). The CDR3 is made up of 12 amino acids. CDR3 coding DNA: TGTGCCAGCACTGAGGGGACAGCTGAAGTTTTCTTT. It yields the protein CASTEGTAEVFF. The whole variable domain, remainder taken from reference TRBV7-9 and TRBJ1-1, is DTGVSQNPRHKITKRGQNVTFRCDPISEHNRLYWYRQTLGQGPEFLTYFQNEAQLEKSRLLSDRFSAERPKGSFSTLEIQRTEQGDSAMYLCASTEGTAEVFFGQGTRLTVV.

DNA for the CDR3: TGCAGCCTGGACAGGGGGCTTGGGGGGTACACTGAAGCTTTCTTT. This gives the protein CSLDRGLGGYTEAFF. This rearrangement joins TRBV29-1 to TRBJ1-1, with 11 bases identical to TRBD1. With V trimmed by 8 bases and J by 3 bases, 11 bases remained unmatched. The CDR3 totals 15 residues. Germline V gene sequence: CDR1 SQVTM, CDR2 ANQGSEA.